These 29 T cell receptor beta chains originate from one sample sequenced in a study of blood T cell repertoires in COVID-19. Using immunoSEQ multiplex PCR, the repertoire was profiled, and TCRdb retains in-frame clones only, with some absent. The table includes about 80,000 clones, roughly 85% detected once. The source material was peripheral blood. The receptor set was obtained from a woman in her 70s with acute or convalescent COVID-19.

The V call is TRBV3-1 (or the pseudogene TRBV3-2), the J call TRBJ1-2; 8 positions match TRBD1. CDR1 is LGHDT and CDR2 is YNNKEL in the germline V gene (reference sequence). The CDR3 length is 13 residues. The J segment lost 6 bases and the V segment lost 6 bases, leaving 6 bases of the junction unmatched. This chain's CDR3 is CASSLRGRDGYTF. CDR3 sequence (DNA): TGTGCCAGCAGTCTCAGGGGGCGGGATGGCTACACCTTC.

Here the CDR3 reads CASSVGGWDYGYTF. In DNA, the CDR3 is TGTGCCAGCAGTGTGGGAGGGTGGGACTATGGCTACACCTTC. The chain combines TRBV2 with TRBJ1-2; D ambiguous. V gave up 4 bases and J gave up 3 bases, with 12 bases separating them. Germline V gene lookup returns CDR1 SNHLY and CDR2 FYNNEI. The CDR3 covers 14 residues.

The chain is built from TRBV7-2 and TRBJ1-3; no definite D call. The CDR3 loop spans 15 amino acids. The germline V gene has CDR1 SGHTA and CDR2 FQGNSA. Trimming removed 1 base from V and 0 bases from J, with 7 bases in between. The CDR3, as DNA: TGTGCCAGCAGCTTAGTATCTACCTCTGGAAACACCATATATTTT. This codes for CASSLVSTSGNTIYF.

This clone showed up just once. The chain is built from TRBV7-9 and TRBJ1-2; D ambiguous. CDR3 length: 18 residues. CDR1 SEHNR and CDR2 FQNEAQ come from the germline V gene (reference sequence). With 1 base removed from V and 1 base from J, the gap between germline ends came to 19 bases. The CDR3 is CASSLDPGQASFNYGYTF. The CDR3 bases are TGTGCCAGCAGCTTAGACCCCGGCCAGGCATCCTTTAACTATGGCTACACCTTC. Drawing the rest from reference TRBV7-9 and TRBJ1-2, the complete variable domain is DTGVSQNPRHKITKRGQNVTFRCDPISEHNRLYWYRQTLGQGPEFLTYFQNEAQLEKSRLLSDRFSAERPKGSFSTLEIQRTEQGDSAMYLCASSLDPGQASFNYGYTFGSGTRLTVV.

The chain uses TRBV21-1 and TRBJ1-5; the table names TRBD1, a call not compared with the DNA. TRBV21-1 is termed a pseudogene. CDR3 length: 18 amino acids. The DNA of the CDR3 is TGTGCCAGCAGCAATAAGCAAGCCAGGGGAAAATCCAATCAGCCCCAGCATTTT. Amino acids: CASSNKQARGKSNQPQHF.

The genes are TRBV15 and TRBJ1-4, with unresolved D. Germline assignment: CDR1 LNHNV and CDR2 YYDKDF (reference sequence). This CDR3 has 14 amino acids. Trimming took off 7 bases at V and 0 bases at J, with 9 bases between the two ends. The CDR3 sequence: CATTSGTTNEKLFF. CDR3 sequence (DNA): TGTGCCACCACTTCCGGGACAACTAATGAAAAACTGTTTTTT.

This clone was recorded only once. The CDR3 sequence: CASSIPRGQGIYGYTF. For the CDR3, the DNA is TGTGCCAGTAGTATACCCCGGGGACAGGGGATCTATGGCTACACCTTC. The chain joins TRBV19 to TRBJ1-2; 10 bases align to TRBD1. CDR1 is LNHDA, CDR2 SQIVND, per germline (reference sequence). The CDR3 loop spans 16 amino acids. The junction had 7 bases not matched to a gene; V was cut back by 2 bases and J by 4 bases.

The chain is built from TRBV5-1 and TRBJ1-2; 8 bases agree with TRBD1. The CDR3 runs 14 residues. Trimming at V came to 4 bases and at J to 4 bases, leaving 6 bases not matched to a gene. CDR1 and CDR2 (germline): SGHRS, YFSETQ. This CDR3 reads CASSVRTGFYGYTF. CDR3 coding DNA: TGCGCCAGCAGCGTGAGGACAGGGTTCTATGGCTACACCTTC.

The rearrangement joins TRBV10-3 to TRBJ1-1; D is unclear. This CDR3 spans 13 amino acids. CDR1 and CDR2 (germline): ENHRY, SYGVKD. CDR3 in amino acids: CATNYAGNTEAFF. The CDR3 DNA reads TGTGCTACTAATTACGCGGGGAACACTGAAGCTTTCTTT.

This clone was seen just once. The rearrangement uses TRBV3-1 (or the pseudogene TRBV3-2) and TRBJ1-3; no clear D. Trimming cost V 0 bases and J 2 bases, with 5 bases left between them. Germline CDR1 LGHDT, CDR2 YNNKEL (reference sequence). The CDR3 covers 14 residues. The CDR3 bases are TGTGCCAGCAGCCAAGAAGAGGCTGGAAACACCATATATTTT. Translation gives CASSQEEAGNTIYF.

This chain joins TRBV21-1 and TRBJ2-2; the DNA was not used to check the table's D call, TRBD1. TRBV21-1 constitutes a pseudogene. The CDR3 sequence is 16 residues long. The CDR3 sequence is CASSKATDSNTGELFF. CDR3 bases: TGTGCCAGCAGCAAAGCAACAGATTCGAACACCGGGGAGCTGTTTTTT.

This chain connects TRBV5-4 to TRBJ2-3; D remains ambiguous. The germline CDR1 and CDR2 sequences are SGHNT and YYREEE (reference sequence). Trimming shortened V by 3 bases and J by 1 base, and 6 bases separated the two germline ends. The CDR3 is 13 residues long. The CDR3, as DNA: TGTGCCAGCAGCTCAATAGGCACAGATACGCAGTATTTT. Residues: CASSSIGTDTQYF.

V and J are TRBV6-5 and TRBJ1-1, with 7 bases matching TRBD1. V shed 2 bases and J 6 bases; nucleotides not matched to a gene: 6. CDR1 MNHEY and CDR2 SVGAGI come from the germline V gene. The CDR3 has 14 amino acids. This chain's CDR3 is CASSYDTGAPEAFF. The CDR3 region has the DNA TGTGCCAGCAGTTACGATACAGGGGCCCCTGAAGCTTTCTTT.

The genes are TRBV19 and TRBJ2-2; 7 bases are shared with TRBD2. V lost 8 bases to trimming and J lost 0 bases; unmatched junction nucleotides: 9. Per germline, CDR1 LNHDA and CDR2 SQIVND (reference sequence). CDR3 length: 16 amino acids. The chain's CDR3 is CASFNWGGANTGELFF. CDR3 DNA sequence: TGTGCCAGTTTCAATTGGGGAGGGGCGAACACCGGGGAGCTGTTTTTT.

The rearrangement joins TRBV7-2 to TRBJ2-7; 7 bases match TRBD2. The CDR3 runs to 15 residues. Per the germline V gene, CDR1 is SGHTA and CDR2 is FQGNSA. V shed 1 base and J 6 bases; nucleotides not matched to a gene: 9. Here the CDR3 DNA reads TGTGCCAGCAGCTTAGTGACGGGAGGTTCGGTCGAGCAGTACTTC. It yields the protein CASSLVTGGSVEQYF.

CDR3 sequence: CASSWRRGSGGTDTQYF. As DNA, the CDR3 is TGTGCCAGCAGTTGGAGAAGAGGGAGCGGCGGCACAGATACGCAGTATTTT. This chain uses TRBV27 with TRBJ2-3; D is possibly TRBD2 (5 bases). The CDR3 extends over 17 amino acids. Germline CDR1 and CDR2: MNHEY and SMNVEV (reference sequence). Trimming removed 4 bases at V and 1 base at J, with 18 bases between.

This clone was observed a handful of times. The V and J genes are TRBV6-5 and TRBJ2-7; 8 positions agree with TRBD2. The J segment lost 5 bases and the V segment lost 2 bases, leaving 5 bases of the junction unmatched. This CDR3 has 14 amino acids. Germline CDR1 and CDR2: MNHEY and SVGAGI. The CDR3 region is CASSYRGGGHEQYF. The CDR3 DNA is TGTGCCAGCAGTTACCGGGGGGGCGGCCACGAGCAGTACTTC.

This clone was found once. V and J are TRBV7-9 and TRBJ1-2; 10 bases agree with TRBD1. Germline assignment: CDR1 SEHNR and CDR2 FQNEAQ (reference sequence). The J segment lost 7 bases and the V segment lost 0 bases, leaving 5 bases of the junction unmatched. The CDR3 sequence is 15 residues long. The CDR3 DNA reads TGTGCCAGCAGCTTAGCTTCGACAGGGGGCCGTGGCTACACCTTC. Residues: CASSLASTGGRGYTF.

The CDR3, as DNA: TGTGCCAGCAGGGGGGACAACCAAGAGACCCAGTACTTC. This translates into CASRGDNQETQYF. V gene TRBV2 combines with J gene TRBJ2-5; the D gene is possibly TRBD1 (6 bases). Germline CDR1 and CDR2: SNHLY and FYNNEI. The CDR3 is 13 amino acids. The V gene lost 6 bases and the J gene lost 0 bases, with 8 bases spanning the gap.

This chain joins TRBV7-9 and TRBJ2-1; 8 bases agree with TRBD2. There are 16 residues in the CDR3. Germline V gives CDR1 SEHNR, CDR2 FQNEAQ (reference sequence). V gave up 1 base and J gave up 3 bases; unmatched junction bases: 5. The CDR3 spells CASSLGRAGGYNEQFF. CDR3 sequence (DNA): TGTGCCAGCAGCTTAGGTCGTGCGGGGGGCTACAATGAGCAGTTCTTC.

The sample holds a few counts of this clone. V and J are TRBV6-2 or TRBV6-3 and TRBJ2-5, with a possible D match to TRBD1 (5 bases). CDR1 and CDR2 (germline): MNHEY, SVGEGT. This CDR3 has 13 amino acids. Trimming took off 0 bases at V and 4 bases at J, with 6 bases between the two ends. CDR3 in DNA: TGTGCCAGCAGTTACTCGACAGCAGAGACCCAGTACTTC. Its translation is CASSYSTAETQYF.

The chain has TRBV25-1 and TRBJ2-2; D perhaps matches TRBD2 (6 bases). Germline-derived CDR1 and CDR2 are MGHDK and SYGVNS. The CDR3 consists of 14 residues. Deletions cut 3 bases from V and 6 bases from J, with 11 bases between. The CDR3 sequence is CASSDRDSSGELFF. The CDR3 nucleotides are TGTGCCAGCAGTGACCGGGACTCTTCCGGGGAGCTGTTTTTT.

In DNA form, the CDR3 reads TGTGCCAGCAGCTCACCCCCCGGGATTAGTCAGCCCCAGCATTTT. It codes for CASSSPPGISQPQHF. The chain joins TRBV6-2 or TRBV6-3 to TRBJ1-5; D remains unclear. The CDR3 covers 15 residues. Trimming took 6 bases from V and 6 from J, leaving 18 bases between them. The V gene's germline CDR1 is MNHEY and CDR2 SVGEGT.

CDR3 coding DNA: TGTGCCAGCTCACGGACTAGCGCATACAATGAGCAGTTCTTC. It translates to CASSRTSAYNEQFF. The V call is TRBV19, the J call TRBJ2-1; 9 bases align to TRBD2. J was trimmed by 4 bases and V by 9 bases; bases with no gene match: 7. Germline V gives CDR1 LNHDA, CDR2 SQIVND (reference sequence). This CDR3 is 14 amino acids long.

This chain connects TRBV30 to TRBJ2-5; the D gene is possibly TRBD1 (6 bases). The length of the CDR3 is 15 residues. The ends were cut back, 1 base at V and 0 bases at J, with 12 bases in the middle. In germline, CDR1 is GTSNPN, CDR2 SVGIG (reference sequence). CDR3: CAWSAGQTDQETQYF. The DNA of the CDR3 is TGTGCCTGGAGTGCCGGACAGACCGACCAAGAGACCCAGTACTTC. The variable domain in full, completed from reference TRBV30 and TRBJ2-5, reads SQTIHQWPATLVQPVGSPLSLECTVEGTSNPNLYWYRQAAGRGLQLLFYSVGIGQISSEVPQNLSASRPQDRQFILSSKKLLLSDSGFYLCAWSAGQTDQETQYFGPGTRLLVL.

The V gene is TRBV10-1, the J gene TRBJ2-2; 8 nucleotides line up with TRBD2. Per germline, CDR1 WNHNN and CDR2 SYGVQD (reference sequence). This CDR3 is 15 amino acids long. V trimming: 2 bases; J trimming: 4 bases; junction bases outside the gene matches: 3. In DNA form, the CDR3 reads TGCGCCAGCAGTGAGCGCGGGGGGAGCACCGGGGAGCTGTTTTTT. Protein sequence: CASSERGGSTGELFF.

The rearrangement joins TRBV25-1 to TRBJ1-6, with 7 nucleotides matching TRBD1. V lost 5 bases, J lost 9 bases, and 4 bases stayed unmatched. Germline V gene sequence: CDR1 MGHDK, CDR2 SYGVNS. The CDR3 contains 13 residues. CDR3 nucleotides: TGTGCCAGCAGTCCCAGGGGGGTTTCACCCCTCCACTTT. It encodes CASSPRGVSPLHF.

The genes are TRBV3-1 (or the pseudogene TRBV3-2) and TRBJ2-1, with TRBD1 matching 7 bases. This CDR3 comprises 15 residues. With 7 bases clipped from V and 2 bases from J, the junction kept 8 bases outside the gene matches. Germline lookup yields CDR1 LGHDT and CDR2 YNNKEL (reference sequence). CDR3 coding DNA: TGTGCCAGCACTACGACAGGGAATCCCTACAATGAGCAGTTCTTC. As protein: CASTTTGNPYNEQFF.

This clone came up once. This rearrangement joins TRBV28 to TRBJ1-2; D gene ambiguous. The V end was cut by 3 bases, the J end by 8 bases, with 16 bases between. The CDR3 runs to 14 residues. CDR1 and CDR2 from the germline V gene are MDHEN and SYDVKM. The CDR3 sequence: CASSLVGPLRGYTF. DNA of the CDR3: TGTGCCAGCAGTTTGGTTGGTCCCTTGAGAGGCTACACCTTC.